One TCR beta chain is described in this entry. The target antigen is unknown. The data were taken from a study of T cells in Graves' hyperthyroidism and ophthalmopathy. Study results and limitations: Stable hyperthyroidism was told apart from ophthalmopathy by a model built on 13 V-J features.

Orbital computed tomography and thyroid ultrasound, together with serum TRAb and thyroxine and clinical symptoms, were used for diagnoses. Amplification of TCR beta CDR3 regions was performed using RNA transcripts as template. The HTBI primer set drove a first-round RT-PCR of the TCR CDR3. From the multiplex PCR reads, TCRdb called clonotypes with MiXCR, one entry per CDR3 protein. The sample lists roughly 740,000 distinct CDR3 sequences, about 15% occurring once. Sequenced material: blood. The TCR sequence derives from a man younger than 35 with Graves' hyperthyroidism.

CDR3 amino acids: CAWSSFLSRREFEQFF. The CDR3 nucleotides read TGTGCCTGGAGTTCGTTTCTGTCGCGGCGGGAGTTTGAGCAGTTCTTC. The chain joins TRBV30 to TRBJ2-1; 7 bases are shared with TRBD2. Trimming removed 2 bases from V and 9 bases from J; junction bases left unmatched: 16. From germline, CDR1 is GTSNPN and CDR2 SVGIG (reference sequence). This CDR3 is 16 amino acids long.